This T cell receptor beta chain was observed in a study of T cell changes during pregnancy in multiple sclerosis. Trimming took 5 bases from V and 2 from J; bases not matched to a gene: 3. The CDR3 length is 15 residues. The germline V gene encodes CDR1 SNHLY and CDR2 FYNNEI. The table came from immunoSEQ multiplex PCR; TCRdb's copy has only in-frame clones and leaves some out. The table shows about 93,000 clones, with about 91% occurring only once. This TCR was recovered from a female donor with multiple sclerosis, enrolled in a pregnancy study. This material consisted of peripheral blood, taken before pregnancy. V is TRBV2 and J is TRBJ1-3, with 10 bases lining up with TRBD1. The CDR3 DNA is TGTGCCAGCAGTTCCGGGACAGGGGCTGGAAACACCATATATTTT. Protein: CASSSGTGAGNTIYF.